The 14 T cell receptor beta chains presented below share a single source sample, sequenced in a study of tissue T cells after allogeneic stem cell transplantation. Specified time point: mouse harvest day 14 after allogeneic transplant. Each mouse received 10^7 T-cell-depleted marrow cells plus 10^6 splenic CD5+ T cells by tail vein. The table came from immunoSEQ multiplex PCR; TCRdb's copy has only in-frame clones and leaves some out. The repertoire has roughly 8,600 clones, approximately 40% of them found once; the top ten carry approximately 5.4%. Material: skin. These receptor sequences come from a female BALB/c mouse given C57BL/6 T cells with graft-versus-host disease after an allogeneic hematopoietic cell transplant.

Details on this clone: Here the gene names and germline are mouse. The read terminates 1 residue before the CDR3 end, so the remaining end is supplied by the germline J gene. The chain couples TRBV12-2 to TRBJ1-5, with D hard to call. The CDR3 length is 12 residues. Per the germline V gene, CDR1 is SGHLS and CDR2 is HYDKME. V was cut by 0 bases and J by 2 bases, with 1 base left in between. The CDR3 DNA, read in part, is TGTGCCAGCTCTCTCCACAACCAGGCTCCGCTT. Translated, it gives CASSLHNQAPL. Given in full, the CDR3 is CASSLHNQAPLF.

This clone has a handful of counts. Gene names refer to mouse genes. Sequencing ends 1 residue short of the CDR3 end; the germline J gene provides the rest. The chain recombines TRBV13-3 with TRBJ1-2; the D gene is possibly TRBD1 (6 bases). CDR3 length: 15 amino acids. Per germline, CDR1 NNHDY and CDR2 SYVADS. V was pared by 0 bases and J by 0 bases, with 9 bases between. CDR3 DNA, as far as it was read: TGTGCCAGCAGTGATGCTGGGACAACAAACTCCGACTACACC. This gives the protein CASSDAGTTNSDYT. The complete CDR3 sequence is CASSDAGTTNSDYTF.

The table lists this clone with a few counts. Gene names refer to mouse genes. Read data end 1 residue before the CDR3 end; the end is taken from the germline J gene. The chain carries TRBV14 and TRBJ2-2; maybe TRBD2 (6 bases). Looked up from germline, CDR1 is SGHDT and CDR2 is FRDEAV. Trimming stripped 4 bases from V and 0 bases from J, with 7 bases between. The CDR3 contains 14 residues. The sequenced CDR3 bases are TGTGCCAGCAGTCGGACTGCAAACACCGGGCAGCTCTAC. The encoded protein is CASSRTANTGQLY. The full CDR3 protein is CASSRTANTGQLYF.

This clone has a handful of counts. Gene names denote mouse genes. The read ends 1 residue before the CDR3 terminus; that terminus is restored from the germline J gene. The V call is TRBV26, the J call TRBJ2-5; no clear D gene. Germline loops: CDR1 KGHPV, CDR2 FQNQEV (reference sequence). The V end was cut by 0 bases, the J end by 6 bases, with 4 bases between. The CDR3 is 12 amino acids. Partial CDR3 DNA: TGTGCCAGCAGTCTGTCCGGGGACACCCAGTAC. Translation: CASSLSGDTQY. The full CDR3 is CASSLSGDTQYF.

On this clone: The genes and germline here are from mouse. The DNA ends 1 residue before the CDR3 does, and the rest of the CDR3 is filled in from the germline J gene. The chain carries TRBV26 and TRBJ2-2; TRBD1 is a possible D gene (7 bases). Germline V lookup: CDR1 KGHPV, CDR2 FQNQEV (reference sequence). V was cut by 3 bases and J by 3 bases, with 8 bases left in between. The CDR3 runs 14 residues. CDR3 amino acids: CASSLRGDTGQLYF. The sequenced part of the CDR3 DNA is TGTGCCAGCAGTCTCAGGGGGGACACCGGGCAGCTCTAC.

A remark on this clone: The listed genes are named as in mouse. With the read ending 1 residue before the CDR3 end, the germline J gene is used to fill in that end. The chain carries TRBV23 and TRBJ2-4. This CDR3 has 13 residues. Germline V gives CDR1 KGHTA, CDR2 FQNQQP. CDR3 sequence: CSSSQSRAGTLYF. The part of the CDR3 DNA that was read is TGCTCCAGCAGTCAATCTCGGGCGGGCACCTTGTAC.

Remarks on this clone: Genes here carry mouse names. The CDR3 DNA, read in part, is TGTGCCAGCAGTCCGGACAGGGCTATCTTTTATGAACAGTAC. The encoded protein is CASSPDRAIFYEQY. The CDR3 reads in full as CASSPDRAIFYEQYF. The chain is built from TRBV26 and TRBJ2-7; 8 bases are a match to TRBD1. The read gets to within 1 residue of the CDR3 end, and the germline J gene fills in the rest. Per the germline V gene, CDR1 is KGHPV and CDR2 is FQNQEV (reference sequence). V lost 4 bases to trimming and J lost 4 bases; unmatched junction nucleotides: 9. The CDR3 covers 15 residues.

In this sample, this clone turned up a few times. Gene names are the mouse ones. Sequencing ends 1 residue short of the CDR3 end; the germline J gene provides the rest. V is TRBV23 and J is TRBJ1-4. The CDR3 has 13 residues. The germline gives CDR1 KGHTA, CDR2 FQNQQP. The part of the CDR3 DNA that was read is TGCTCCAGCAGTCGAATTTCCAACGAAAGATTATTT. Amino acids: CSSSRISNERLF. The CDR3 reads in full as CSSSRISNERLFF.

In this sample, this clone turned up a few times. The gene names here belong to mouse. The read comes to an end 1 residue before the CDR3 does, leaving the germline J gene to fill in the end. J is TRBJ2-2 and V is TRBV31; 10 bases line up with TRBD2. The CDR3 has 16 amino acids. CDR1 and CDR2 (germline): GKSSPN, SITVG. J was trimmed by 4 bases and V by 0 bases; bases with no gene match: 5. The CDR3 sequence: CAWSLGWGGGTGQLYF. Partial CDR3 DNA: TGTGCCTGGAGTCTAGGCTGGGGGGGCGGCACCGGGCAGCTCTAC. The variable domain in full, with the rest retrieved from reference TRBV31 and TRBJ2-2, is AQTIHQWPVAEIKAVGSPLSLGCTIKGKSSPNLYWYWQATGGTLQQLFYSITVGQVESVVQLNLSASRPKDDQFILSTEKLLLSHSGFYLCAWSLGWGGGTGQLYFGEGSKLTVL.

Of note for this clone: Genes and germline come from the mouse. The CDR3 end is not reached by the read, which stops 1 residue before it; the germline J gene fills it in. The chain employs TRBV4 and TRBJ2-4, with 10 bases that match TRBD2. Germline assignment: CDR1 LGHDT and CDR2 YNNKQL (reference sequence). Germline trimming cut 5 bases from V and 6 bases from J; bases unmatched to any gene: 2. The CDR3 consists of 13 residues. Incomplete CDR3 DNA: TGTGCCAGCAGCCTGGGGGGGCGTAACACCTTGTAC. This gives the protein CASSLGGRNTLY. The entire CDR3 protein is CASSLGGRNTLYF.

There are a few counts of this clone. Mouse germline and gene names are used. Partial CDR3 DNA: TGTGCAAGCAGCTTAGGGGGGGGCGGTGCAGAAACGCTGTAT. It specifies CASSLGGGGAETLY. In full, the CDR3 reads CASSLGGGGAETLYF. The chain joins TRBV16 to TRBJ2-3, with 8 nucleotides matching TRBD2. The missing CDR3 end, 1 residue past where the read stops, is filled in from the germline J gene. V was pared by 1 base and J by 1 base, with 1 base of the junction left unmatched. The CDR3 extends over 15 amino acids. Looked up from germline, CDR1 is SGHSA and CDR2 is FRNQAP.

With respect to this clone: Each gene name is a mouse one. Coverage ceases 1 residue before the CDR3 finishes, and the germline J gene fills in the end. The chain couples TRBV26 to TRBJ2-2; D could derive from TRBD1 or TRBD2 (5 bases each). CDR1 is KGHPV and CDR2 is FQNQEV in the germline V gene (reference sequence). The ends were cut back, 0 bases at V and 4 bases at J, with 9 bases in the middle. This CDR3 has 15 amino acids. The CDR3 region is CASSLSGAGTGQLYF. The covered CDR3 bases are TGTGCCAGCAGTCTGTCAGGGGCCGGCACCGGGCAGCTCTAC.

This clone was counted a few times. Gene names refer to mouse genes. The CDR3 end falls 1 residue outside the read, so it is completed with the germline J gene. The chain links TRBV26 to TRBJ2-3; D assignment may be TRBD1 or TRBD2 (5 bases each). The germline CDR1 and CDR2 sequences are KGHPV and FQNQEV (reference sequence). Trimming shortened V by 2 bases and J by 0 bases, and 6 bases separated the two germline ends. The length of the CDR3 is 14 residues. The CDR3 spells CASSLGGSAETLYF. CDR3 DNA (partial): TGTGCCAGCAGTCTGGGGGGTAGTGCAGAAACGCTGTAT.

This clone qualifies as medium-sized. The gene names here belong to mouse. Read coverage stops 1 residue before the CDR3 terminus; the germline J gene supplies the remainder. This chain connects TRBV26 to TRBJ1-3; the D is unclear. Germline lookup yields CDR1 KGHPV and CDR2 FQNQEV (reference sequence). Trimming took 3 bases from V and 0 from J, leaving 3 bases between them. This CDR3 contains 13 residues. The CDR3 DNA, read in part, is TGTGCCAGCAGTCTAATTTCTGGAAATACGCTCTAT. Translating gives CASSLISGNTLY. The whole CDR3 sequence reads CASSLISGNTLYF.